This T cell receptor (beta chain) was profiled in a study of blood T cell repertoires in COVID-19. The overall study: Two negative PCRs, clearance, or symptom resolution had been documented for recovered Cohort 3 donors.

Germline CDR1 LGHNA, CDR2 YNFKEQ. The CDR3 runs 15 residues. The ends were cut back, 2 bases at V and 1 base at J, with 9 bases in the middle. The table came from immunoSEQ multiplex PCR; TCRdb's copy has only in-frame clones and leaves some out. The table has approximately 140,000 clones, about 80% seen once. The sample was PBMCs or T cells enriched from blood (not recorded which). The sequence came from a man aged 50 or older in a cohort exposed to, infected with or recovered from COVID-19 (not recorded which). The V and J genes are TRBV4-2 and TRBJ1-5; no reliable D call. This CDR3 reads CASSQWAESNQPQHF. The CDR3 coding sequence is TGTGCCAGCAGCCAATGGGCAGAAAGCAATCAGCCCCAGCATTTT.